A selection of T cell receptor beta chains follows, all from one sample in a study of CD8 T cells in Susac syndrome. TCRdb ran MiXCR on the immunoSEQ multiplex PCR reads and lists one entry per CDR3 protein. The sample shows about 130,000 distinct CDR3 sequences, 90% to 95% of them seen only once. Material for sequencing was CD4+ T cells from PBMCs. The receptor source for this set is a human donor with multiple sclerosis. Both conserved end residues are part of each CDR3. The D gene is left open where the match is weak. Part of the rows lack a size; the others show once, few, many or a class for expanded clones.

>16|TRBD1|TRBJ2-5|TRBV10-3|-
CAISASRQGPQETQYF
TGTGCCATCAGTGCATCGAGACAGGGGCCCCAAGAGACCCAGTACTTC
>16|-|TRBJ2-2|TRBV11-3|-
CASSPIAGVGTGELFF
TGTGCCAGCAGCCCGATAGCCGGAGTAGGCACCGGGGAGCTGTTTTTT
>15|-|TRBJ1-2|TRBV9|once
CASSQYEGRNYGYTF
TGTGCCAGCAGCCAATATGAGGGGCGGAACTATGGCTACACCTTC
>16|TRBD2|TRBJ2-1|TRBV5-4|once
CASSVLAGGTYNEQFF
TGTGCCAGCAGCGTTTTAGCGGGAGGTACCTACAATGAGCAGTTCTTC
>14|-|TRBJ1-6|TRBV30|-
CAWSIQGWNSPLHF
TGTGCCTGGAGTATCCAGGGGTGGAATTCACCCCTCCACTTT
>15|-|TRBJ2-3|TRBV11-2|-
CASSLDYRFKDTQYF
TGTGCCAGCAGCTTAGATTACAGGTTTAAGGATACGCAGTATTTT
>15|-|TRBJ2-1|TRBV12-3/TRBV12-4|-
CASSLRVGTANEQFF
TGTGCCAGCAGTTTACGGGTGGGGACTGCCAATGAGCAGTTCTTC
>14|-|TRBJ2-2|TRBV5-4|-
CASSQGSNTGELFF
TGTGCCAGCAGTCAGGGATCGAACACCGGGGAGCTGTTTTTT
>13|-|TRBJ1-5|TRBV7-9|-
CASSMDTNQPQHF
TGTGCCAGCAGCATGGACACCAATCAGCCCCAGCATTTT
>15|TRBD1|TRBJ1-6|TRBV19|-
CASSGGQGANSPLHF
TGTGCCAGTAGTGGGGGACAGGGGGCGAATTCACCCCTCCACTTT
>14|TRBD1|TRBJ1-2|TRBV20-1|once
CSAHRGGVNYGYTF
TGCAGTGCTCACAGGGGGGGGGTTAACTATGGCTACACCTTC
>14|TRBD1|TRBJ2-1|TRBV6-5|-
CASSTGTVYNEQFF
TGTGCCAGCAGTACCGGGACAGTCTACAATGAGCAGTTCTTC
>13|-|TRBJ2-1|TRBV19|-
CASSIGTDNEQFF
TGTGCCAGTAGTATAGGGACAGACAATGAGCAGTTCTTC
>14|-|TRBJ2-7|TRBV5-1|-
CASSPGTPSYEQYF
TGCGCCAGCAGCCCCGGGACACCTTCCTACGAGCAGTACTTC
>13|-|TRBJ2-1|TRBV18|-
CASSPDRFNEQFF
TGTGCCAGCTCACCGGACAGATTCAATGAGCAGTTCTTC
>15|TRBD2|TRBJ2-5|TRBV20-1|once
CSARGARGREETQYF
TGCAGTGCTAGAGGGGCGCGGGGGAGAGAAGAGACCCAGTACTTC
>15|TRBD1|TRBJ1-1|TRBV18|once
CASSLNGQGETEAFF
TGTGCCAGCTCACTTAATGGACAGGGTGAAACTGAAGCTTTCTTT
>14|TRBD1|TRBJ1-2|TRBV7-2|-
CASSKDRGWHGYTF
TGTGCCAGCAGCAAAGACAGGGGATGGCATGGCTACACCTTC
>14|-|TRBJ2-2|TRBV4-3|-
CASSEEPHPGELFF
TGCGCCAGCAGTGAGGAACCTCATCCCGGGGAGCTGTTTTTT
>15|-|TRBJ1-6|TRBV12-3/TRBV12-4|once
CASSRDGWGFSPLHF
TGTGCCAGCAGTAGGGACGGGTGGGGATTTTCACCCCTCCACTTT
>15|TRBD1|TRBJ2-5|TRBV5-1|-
CASSLSDRGPETQYF
TGCGCCAGCAGCTTGAGTGACAGGGGGCCGGAGACCCAGTACTTC
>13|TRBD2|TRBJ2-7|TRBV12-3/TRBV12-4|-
CASSTSGREEQYF
TGTGCCAGCAGCACGTCAGGGAGGGAGGAGCAGTACTTC